These 18 T cell receptor beta chains were all obtained from the same sample, sequenced in a study of T cells in Graves' hyperthyroidism and ophthalmopathy (dated by TCRdb to the late 2010s). The receptor library was made with multiplex PCR. This sample was sequenced with an Illumina HiSeq 2000. The TCR beta CDR3 regions were amplified from the RNA transcripts. The first round of RT-PCR for the TCR CDR3 was performed with the HTBI primer set and the Qiagen OneStep RT-PCR kit. The public reads were quality trimmed at Q25 with fastp and then assembled into clones with MiXCR by TCRdb, keeping productive beta chains. Records with the same CDR3 protein are collapsed into one entry carrying the most frequent genes and DNA. A total of 500,000 to 750,000 distinct CDR3 sequences appear in this sample, around 42% of them only once. Around 7.7% of the sample rests with the top ten. Sample: peripheral blood or thyroid tissue (not recorded which). The receptors originated from a woman between 18 and 30 years old with Graves' hyperthyroidism.

This rearrangement joins TRBV24-1 to TRBJ2-3; 7 bases agree with TRBD2. The CDR3 is 15 amino acids. Germline values: CDR1 KGHDR, CDR2 SFDVKD. The junction had 5 bases not matched to a gene; V was cut back by 4 bases and J by 2 bases. CDR3 in DNA: TGTGCCACCAGTGACCCCGGGACTAACACAGATACGCAGTATTTT. Encoded protein: CATSDPGTNTDTQYF.

This chain joins TRBV7-3 and TRBJ1-1; the D gene is possibly TRBD1 (6 bases). V was trimmed by 5 bases and J by 4 bases, leaving 14 bases between them. This CDR3 contains 14 residues. From germline, CDR1 is SGHTA and CDR2 FQGTGA. DNA of the CDR3: TGTGCCAGCAGCACAAACGGCAGGGGCACTGAAGCTTTCTTT. This translates into CASSTNGRGTEAFF.

This clonotype was seen a few times. V is TRBV5-1 and J is TRBJ2-7; D may be TRBD2 (5 bases). The V gene's germline CDR1 is SGHRS and CDR2 YFSETQ. This CDR3 contains 14 residues. Deletions cut 7 bases from V and 5 bases from J, with 19 bases between. CDR3 residues: CASAPPSGENEQYF. CDR3 DNA: TGCGCCAGCGCCCCCCCCTCTGGGGAGAACGAGCAGTACTTC. The entire variable domain, with the rest obtained from reference TRBV5-1 and TRBJ2-7, is as follows: KAGVTQTPRYLIKTRGQQVTLSCSPISGHRSVSWYQQTPGQGLQFLFEYFSETQRNKGNFPGRFSGRQFSNSRSEMNVSTLELGDSALYLCASAPPSGENEQYFGPGTRLTVT.

The sample holds a few counts of this clonotype. The V and J genes are TRBV27 and TRBJ2-7; 9 nucleotides line up with TRBD1. Germline V gives CDR1 MNHEY, CDR2 SMNVEV (reference sequence). There are 16 residues in the CDR3. After removal of 7 bases from V and 1 base from J, the junction contained 11 bases not matched to a gene. The chain's CDR3 is CASKQGADIVSYEQYF. The DNA of the CDR3 is TGTGCCAGCAAACAGGGGGCAGATATAGTATCCTACGAGCAGTACTTC.

In the case of this clonotype: This CDR3 fails to terminate in the conserved phenylalanine or tryptophan, so it likely reflects a read error. The DNA is omitted, as the CDR3 cannot be located on it reliably, and the CDR3 follows TCRdb's listing. The V and J genes are TRBV19 and TRBJ1-4; TRBD1, the table's D call, was not compared with the DNA. The CDR3 spans 9 amino acids, including both terminal residues. Germline loops: CDR1 LNHDA, CDR2 SQIVND (reference sequence). The CDR3 sequence: CASRQGTNY.

This clonotype came up many times. The chain combines TRBV7-3 with TRBJ1-1, with D possibly matching TRBD1 (5 bases). V was pared by 3 bases and J by 8 bases, with 13 bases between. The CDR3 sequence is 13 residues long. Germline V gene lookup returns CDR1 SGHTA and CDR2 FQGTGA. The DNA of the CDR3 is TGTGCCAGCAGCTTGGGGACCCGGCAAGAAGCTTTCTTT. Residues: CASSLGTRQEAFF.

The rearrangement uses TRBV7-9 and TRBJ2-5, with D unresolved. V was cut by 1 base and J by 2 bases, with 8 bases left in between. Germline V gene lookup returns CDR1 SEHNR and CDR2 FQNEAQ (reference sequence). The CDR3 runs 14 residues. This CDR3 is CASSLDAAQETQYF. CDR3 DNA sequence: TGTGCCAGCAGCTTAGATGCGGCGCAAGAGACCCAGTACTTC. Full variable domain (missing parts from reference TRBV7-9 and TRBJ2-5): DTGVSQNPRHKITKRGQNVTFRCDPISEHNRLYWYRQTLGQGPEFLTYFQNEAQLEKSRLLSDRFSAERPKGSFSTLEIQRTEQGDSAMYLCASSLDAAQETQYFGPGTRLLVL.

This clonotype was detected many times. The chain joins TRBV29-1 to TRBJ1-2, with D possibly being TRBD1 (5 bases). This CDR3 region has 14 residues. The germline V gene encodes CDR1 SQVTM and CDR2 ANQGSEA. The V and J ends lost 7 bases and 7 bases respectively, with 22 bases between them. CDR3 loop: CSADTQMDMSGYTF. In DNA, the CDR3 is TGCAGCGCCGACACCCAAATGGACATGTCTGGCTACACCTTC.

This chain connects TRBV7-9 to TRBJ2-6, with 7 bases matching TRBD1. The length of the CDR3 is 17 residues. CDR1 is SEHNR and CDR2 is FQNEAQ in the germline V gene (reference sequence). The trim removed 4 bases at V and 0 bases at J, leaving 6 bases unmatched. The CDR3 is CASSSSPGGSGANVLTF. The CDR3 bases are TGTGCCAGCAGCTCATCGCCAGGGGGCTCTGGGGCCAACGTCCTGACTTTC.

This clonotype was seen repeatedly, ten times or more. The gene calls are TRBV3-1 and TRBJ1-2; possibly TRBD1 for D (6 bases). The V end was cut by 0 bases, the J end by 4 bases, with 9 bases between. Germline V CDR1 and CDR2: LGHDT, YNNKEL (reference sequence). The CDR3 has 14 residues. The CDR3 region has the DNA TGTGCCAGCAGCCAAGACAGGGGTGGCTATGGCTACACCTTC. This sequence encodes CASSQDRGGYGYTF. Together with reference TRBV3-1 and TRBJ1-2, the CDR3 gives the full variable domain: DTAVSQTPKYLVTQMGNDKSIKCEQNLGHDTMYWYKQDSKKFLKIMFSYNNKELIINETVPNRFSPKSPDKAHLNLHINSLELGDSAVYFCASSQDRGGYGYTFGSGTRLTVV.

The J gene is TRBJ2-5, the V gene TRBV24-1, with TRBD1 as a possible D gene (6 bases). There are 14 residues in the CDR3. Trimming shortened V by 6 bases and J by 0 bases, and 10 bases separated the two germline ends. Germline assignment: CDR1 KGHDR and CDR2 SFDVKD. CDR3 loop: CATSQGIYQETQYF. CDR3 bases: TGTGCCACCAGTCAGGGGATCTACCAAGAGACCCAGTACTTC.

The chain combines TRBV20-1 with TRBJ2-7, with TRBD2 identical over 10 bases. The trim removed 6 bases at V and 0 bases at J, leaving 5 bases unmatched. This CDR3 spans 14 amino acids. Looked up from germline, CDR1 is DFQATT and CDR2 is SNEGSKA (reference sequence). The CDR3 protein is CSARTSGHSYEQYF. The CDR3 bases are TGCAGTGCACGGACTAGCGGCCACTCCTACGAGCAGTACTTC.

In its sample, this clonotype was seen many times. The CDR3 DNA is TGCAGTGCCTTTGAACCCGGGACACACCAGTACTTC. It encodes CSAFEPGTHQYF. V usage is TRBV20-1 and J usage is TRBJ2-7; perhaps TRBD1 as D (6 bases). CDR1 and CDR2 (germline): DFQATT, SNEGSKA (reference sequence). Trimming left V 6 bases short and J 10 bases short, with 19 bases between. The CDR3 length is 12 residues.

The chain employs TRBV7-2 and TRBJ1-5; D may be TRBD1 (5 bases). V was shortened by 5 bases and J by 11 bases, with 22 bases between the two germline ends. Germline CDR1 SGHTA, CDR2 FQGNSA. The CDR3 is 15 amino acids. The CDR3 is CASSLSGGDQETQHF. The CDR3 coding sequence is TGTGCCAGCAGCCTTAGCGGAGGGGACCAAGAGACCCAGCATTTT.

V usage is TRBV29-1 and J usage is TRBJ1-1; D not certain. From germline, CDR1 is SQVTM and CDR2 ANQGSEA. CDR3 length: 14 amino acids. V was pared by 8 bases and J by 7 bases, with 23 bases between. The CDR3 spells CSSYSGPGFGEAFF. The CDR3 nucleotides are TGCAGCAGTTATTCCGGGCCTGGTTTCGGTGAAGCTTTCTTT.

The chain joins TRBV27 to TRBJ2-7; TRBD1 agrees at 9 bases. This CDR3 comprises 13 residues. CDR1 and CDR2 from the germline V gene are MNHEY and SMNVEV (reference sequence). V was pared by 4 bases and J by 3 bases, with 1 base of the junction left unmatched. The CDR3 spells CASSYRGLYEQYF. The CDR3 DNA reads as TGTGCCAGCAGTTACAGGGGGCTCTACGAGCAGTACTTC.

V gene TRBV11-2 combines with J gene TRBJ2-5; D could derive from TRBD1 or TRBD2 (5 bases each). In germline, CDR1 is SGHAT, CDR2 FQNNGV. V was clipped by 4 bases and J by 0 bases, with 18 bases between them. The CDR3 runs to 17 residues. CDR3 in DNA: TGTGCCAGCAGCTCAAGGGACCGCAGTGGGTACCAAGAGACCCAGTACTTC. It codes for CASSSRDRSGYQETQYF.

This clonotype was detected ten times or more. The chain couples TRBV15 to TRBJ2-5; possibly TRBD2 for D (5 bases). The CDR3 loop spans 15 amino acids. The V gene's germline CDR1 is LNHNV and CDR2 YYDKDF (reference sequence). Trimming took 0 bases from V and 2 from J, leaving 10 bases between them. CDR3 in DNA: TGTGCCACCAGCAGAGATACCGGGATTCAAGAGACCCAGTACTTC. Its translation is CATSRDTGIQETQYF.